This T cell receptor (beta chain) was documented in a study of shared clonotypes between healthy human individuals. At the level of the study: Three plates each covered CD4 naive and memory; CD8 naive two, CD8 memory one. The study, taken as a whole, reports: Naive subsets generally exceeded memory subsets in estimated richness.

There are 19 residues in the CDR3. The junction had 14 bases not matched to a gene; V was cut back by 0 bases and J by 4 bases. The V gene's germline CDR1 is SGHRS and CDR2 YFSETQ. There are a few counts of this clone. Its antigen is not known. As processed by the authors: With immunoSEQ giving junction-only sequences and no quality scores, filtering differed. Some clones are missing from TCRdb's copy, which holds only in-frame ones; the method was immunoSEQ multiplex PCR. V and J calls and clone size are copied from that table; D and trimming were computed from the DNA. The table records 950,000 to 1,100,000 clones, 70% to 80% of them present only once. CD4+ cells underwent separation, giving CD45RA+ naive and CD45RA-negative memory subsets.

The clonotype was recovered from a man aged 18 to 30 in good health. Some clones in this sample may be carry-over from other donors' samples. The sequencing sample was made of memory CD4+ T cells from PBMCs. Subset of the sample: CD45RA-negative fraction. The chain links TRBV5-1 to TRBJ2-7; 12 bases fit TRBD2. For the CDR3, the DNA is TGCGCCAGCAGCTTGGGCGTGACTAGCGGGAGAACGGGGAGTTACGAGCAGTACTTC. Residues: CASSLGVTSGRTGSYEQYF.